Shown below are 21 T cell receptor beta chains from a single sample sequenced in a study of CD8+CD57+ T cells in acquired aplastic anemia. CDR3 and TCR beta VDJ profiling relied on a genomic DNA template. TCRdb passed the reads through MiXCR, listing each CDR3 protein once. Among 90,000 to 130,000 distinct CDR3 sequences, around 49% were seen once, and the ten largest hold about 32%. Material for sequencing was sorted CD4+, CD8+, or CD8+CD57+ T cells (not recorded which) from PBMCs. The origin of the receptors is a human donor in good health, serving as a control.

This clonotype was seen at least ten times. The V gene is TRBV12-3 or TRBV12-4, the J gene TRBJ1-1; D call uncertain. V was trimmed by 3 bases and J by 5 bases, leaving 4 bases between them. The CDR3 sequence is 11 residues long. In DNA, the CDR3 is TGTGCCAGCAGTTTTTTTACTGAAGCTTTCTTT. Its protein product is CASSFFTEAFF.

This clonotype has more than one count but fewer than ten. The rearrangement uses TRBV25-1 and TRBJ2-5, with D perhaps assigned TRBD1 or TRBD2 (5 bases each). V lost 8 bases to trimming and J lost 0 bases, with 19 bases between them. CDR3 length: 16 residues. The germline V gene encodes CDR1 MGHDK and CDR2 SYGVNS. CDR3 in amino acids: CASGMMGETYQETQYF. The CDR3 DNA reads as TGTGCCAGCGGTATGATGGGGGAGACGTACCAAGAGACCCAGTACTTC.

In this sample, this clonotype turned up a few times. This sequence joins TRBV5-1 and TRBJ2-7; 7 bases are shared with TRBD2. Germline-derived CDR1 and CDR2 are SGHRS and YFSETQ. Trimming at V came to 0 bases and at J to 0 bases, leaving 12 bases not matched to a gene. The CDR3 consists of 18 residues. The CDR3 sequence is CASSLAGWASGSSYEQYF. CDR3 coding DNA: TGCGCCAGCAGCTTGGCCGGGTGGGCTAGCGGTAGCTCCTACGAGCAGTACTTC.

J is TRBJ1-2 and V is TRBV10-3; no clear D. Germline V gene data show CDR1 as ENHRY and CDR2 as SYGVKD. The CDR3 is made up of 14 amino acids. V was cut by 4 bases and J by 8 bases, with 17 bases left in between. The DNA of the CDR3 is TGTGCCATCAGTGTGAAGGGCCTCGTAGAAGGCTACACCTTC. It specifies CAISVKGLVEGYTF.

This clonotype was counted ten times or more. V and J are TRBV30 and TRBJ2-7; D assignment may be TRBD1 or TRBD2 (6 bases each). This CDR3 is 13 amino acids long. Per the germline V gene, CDR1 is GTSNPN and CDR2 is SVGIG (reference sequence). Trimming took off 4 bases at V and 6 bases at J, with 16 bases between the two ends. Here the CDR3 DNA reads TGTGCCTGGACGGGGGCCCGGGGAGGCGAGCAGTACTTC. As protein: CAWTGARGGEQYF.

This clonotype was detected a few times. This rearrangement joins TRBV27 to TRBJ1-2; D is ambiguous. In germline, CDR1 is MNHEY, CDR2 SMNVEV (reference sequence). Trimming removed 4 bases from V and 6 bases from J, with 12 bases in between. The CDR3 spans 13 residues. Here the CDR3 DNA reads TGTGCCAGCAGTTCCGACGGGGTGAATGGCTACACCTTC. Its translation is CASSSDGVNGYTF.

The CDR3 is CSAKPVDSYEQYF. CDR3 DNA: TGCAGTGCGAAACCCGTCGACAGCTACGAGCAGTACTTC. This chain links TRBV20-1 with TRBJ2-7; tentative D call: TRBD1 (5 bases). Germline V gives CDR1 DFQATT, CDR2 SNEGSKA (reference sequence). The CDR3 consists of 13 residues. Trimming shortened V by 6 bases and J by 3 bases, and 15 bases separated the two germline ends.

This chain connects TRBV2 to TRBJ1-6; no firm D call. V lost 6 bases, J lost 4 bases, and 7 bases lay in between. Per germline, CDR1 SNHLY and CDR2 FYNNEI. CDR3 length: 13 residues. CDR3 amino acids: CASRELYNSPLHF. CDR3 nucleotides: TGTGCCAGCAGGGAGCTTTATAATTCACCCCTCCACTTT.

The chain links TRBV20-1 to TRBJ1-2, with TRBD1 as a possible D gene (6 bases). CDR1 is DFQATT, CDR2 SNEGSKA, per germline (reference sequence). The CDR3 has 13 amino acids. Trimming left V 5 bases short and J 0 bases short, with 10 bases between. CDR3 residues: CSASGTTNYGYTF. The DNA of the CDR3 is TGCAGTGCTTCCGGGACAACTAACTATGGCTACACCTTC.

This clonotype came up a few times. The rearrangement uses TRBV7-2 and TRBJ2-7; D gene ambiguous. The CDR3 spans 13 residues. Looked up from germline, CDR1 is SGHTA and CDR2 is FQGNSA. V was cut by 5 bases and J by 1 base, with 9 bases left in between. The CDR3 region is CASSPTESYEQYF. Written as DNA, the CDR3 is TGTGCCAGCAGCCCAACAGAATCCTACGAGCAGTACTTC.

This clonotype has at least ten counts. The chain employs TRBV20-1 and TRBJ2-7; D is unresolved. This CDR3 region has 14 residues. V lost 3 bases and J 0 bases, leaving 12 bases between the germline ends. CDR1 and CDR2 (germline): DFQATT, SNEGSKA (reference sequence). The CDR3 DNA reads TGCAGTGCTAGCCGGACCGAGAGCTCCTACGAGCAGTACTTC. This translates into CSASRTESSYEQYF.

V gene TRBV13 combines with J gene TRBJ2-5, with a tentative D call TRBD2 (5 bases). The V gene's germline CDR1 is PRHDT and CDR2 FYEKMQ (reference sequence). V was clipped by 5 bases and J by 7 bases, with 11 bases between them. The CDR3 totals 12 residues. This CDR3 is CASSRSEGTQYF. CDR3 DNA sequence: TGTGCCAGCAGCCGAAGTGAGGGGACCCAGTACTTC.

The rearrangement joins TRBV25-1 to TRBJ1-3, with 7 bases lining up with TRBD1. The junction had 8 bases not matched to a gene; V was cut back by 4 bases and J by 2 bases. Germline V gives CDR1 MGHDK, CDR2 SYGVNS. There are 16 residues in the CDR3. CDR3 sequence reads: CASSGGGRGTGNTIYF. For the CDR3, the DNA is TGTGCCAGCAGTGGGGGGGGCAGGGGGACTGGAAACACCATATATTTT.

This clonotype has a handful of counts. The V and J genes are TRBV25-1 and TRBJ2-5, with D possibly matching TRBD2 (6 bases). Germline V CDR1 and CDR2: MGHDK, SYGVNS. Between the trimmed V and J ends, which lost 6 bases and 0 bases, there was a span of 17 bases. There are 16 residues in the CDR3. The CDR3 coding sequence is TGTGCCAGCAGCCTGCCGAGACTAGGTTACCAAGAGACCCAGTACTTC. Amino acid sequence: CASSLPRLGYQETQYF. Full variable domain (rest looked up from reference TRBV25-1 and TRBJ2-5): EADIYQTPRYLVIGTGKKITLECSQTMGHDKMYWYQQDPGMELHLIHYSYGVNSTEKGDLSSESTVSRIRTEHFPLTLESARPSHTSQYLCASSLPRLGYQETQYFGPGTRLLVL.

A word on this clonotype: The germline gene is not matched at one end of the junction; a read error may be the cause. The chain is built from TRBV10-3 and TRBJ2-3; 12 nucleotides match TRBD2. Germline V CDR1 and CDR2: ENHRY, SYGVKD. This CDR3 comprises 15 residues. The CDR3 loop reads CASSLLAGGGDTQYF. In DNA form, the CDR3 reads TGTGCCAGCAGTTTGCTAGCGGGGGGGGGAGATACGCAGTATTTT.

This clonotype was detected many times. The chain recombines TRBV27 with TRBJ1-2; 9 bases fit TRBD1. The CDR3 contains 15 residues. After removal of 6 bases from V and 6 bases from J, the junction contained 11 bases not matched to a gene. CDR1 is MNHEY and CDR2 is SMNVEV in the germline V gene (reference sequence). The CDR3 DNA reads as TGTGCCAGCAGCGGTGGGACAGGGTATAGCGATGGCTACACCTTC. Amino acids: CASSGGTGYSDGYTF.

The gene calls are TRBV7-3 and TRBJ2-7; 8 bases line up with TRBD1. Trimming at V came to 1 base and at J to 2 bases, leaving 4 bases not matched to a gene. The CDR3 is 15 residues long. Germline CDR1 and CDR2: SGHTA and FQGTGA. The CDR3, as DNA: TGTGCCAGCAGCTTAAGAGGACAGGGACCCTACGAGCAGTACTTC. Its protein is CASSLRGQGPYEQYF.

The chain is built from TRBV11-2 and TRBJ2-1, with 9 bases aligning to TRBD2. The CDR3 runs to 15 residues. The V gene end was trimmed by 0 bases and the J gene end by 6 bases; junction bases not matched to a gene: 3. CDR1 SGHAT and CDR2 FQNNGV come from the germline V gene. The CDR3, as DNA: TGTGCCAGCAGCTTAGATAGCGGGAGAGGCAATGAGCAGTTCTTC. Protein: CASSLDSGRGNEQFF.

This clonotype was found many times. The rearrangement links TRBV20-1 to TRBJ1-5; the match to TRBD1 covers 7 bases. The CDR3 length is 18 residues. J lost 1 base, V lost 2 bases, and 14 bases had no gene match. Germline V gene lookup returns CDR1 DFQATT and CDR2 SNEGSKA (reference sequence). This chain's CDR3 is CSARPTGYVVTSNQPQHF. DNA of the CDR3: TGCAGTGCTAGACCGACAGGGTATGTGGTAACCAGCAATCAGCCCCAGCATTTT.

In its sample, this clonotype was seen a few times. The chain combines TRBV11-1 with TRBJ2-2; TRBD2 matches 7 bases. The ends lost 4 bases at V and 6 bases at J; junction bases unmatched: 20. The CDR3 spans 19 residues. CDR1 is SGHAT, CDR2 FQDESV, per germline (reference sequence). The CDR3 reads CASSSRDRGLFGGSGELFF. CDR3 bases: TGTGCCAGCAGCTCCCGGGACCGGGGACTATTTGGGGGATCCGGGGAGCTGTTTTTT.

The chain has TRBV7-8 and TRBJ1-5; no definite D call. Germline CDR1 SGHVS, CDR2 FQNEAQ. V was trimmed by 1 base and J by 7 bases, leaving 8 bases between them. This CDR3 spans 13 amino acids. CDR3 residues: CASSLVPGQPQHF. The CDR3 bases are TGTGCCAGCAGCTTAGTTCCGGGGCAGCCCCAGCATTTT.